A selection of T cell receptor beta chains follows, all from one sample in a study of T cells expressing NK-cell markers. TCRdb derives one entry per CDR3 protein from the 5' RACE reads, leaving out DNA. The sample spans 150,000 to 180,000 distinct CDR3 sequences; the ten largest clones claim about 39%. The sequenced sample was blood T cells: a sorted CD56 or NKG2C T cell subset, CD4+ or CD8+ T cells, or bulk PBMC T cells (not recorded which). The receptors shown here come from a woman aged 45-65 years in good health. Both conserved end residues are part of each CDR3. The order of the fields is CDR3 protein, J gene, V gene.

CASKPLKWGDRKETQYF,TRBJ2-5,TRBV12-3/TRBV12-4
CASSQPLRVGREQFF,TRBJ2-1,TRBV4-1
CSDRTVTGELFF,TRBJ2-2,TRBV29-1
CSARDNERGTYNEQFF,TRBJ2-1,TRBV20-1
CASHPLDRGHGELFF,TRBJ2-2,TRBV10-3
CASETGADSPLHF,TRBJ1-6,TRBV30
CASSSTGNNYGYTF,TRBJ1-2,TRBV9
CASSPGGDQPQHF,TRBJ1-5,TRBV6-5
CASSLVLARNTGELFF,TRBJ2-2,TRBV7-2
CASREFGTQYF,TRBJ2-3,TRBV6-5
CATSEQPTGELFF,TRBJ2-2,TRBV24-1
CASLTGTGELFF,TRBJ2-2,TRBV6-6
CASSPSGTINTEAFF,TRBJ1-1,TRBV7-8
CSVEDPQDYGYTF,TRBJ1-2,TRBV29-1
CASSCRGLSYNEQFF,TRBJ2-1,TRBV7-9
CASSQGGVRGIGQETQYF,TRBJ2-5,TRBV4-1
CASSQVADTGELFF,TRBJ2-2,TRBV4-1
CATSDLKLAGTGELFF,TRBJ2-2,TRBV24-1
CASSHRLSDYNEQFF,TRBJ2-1,TRBV4-1
CATTDSTSWAQYF,TRBJ2-5,TRBV15
CASSWPDREDTGELFF,TRBJ2-2,TRBV11-3
CASSVYGTGGQYF,TRBJ2-7,TRBV9
CASRSGGLEETQYF,TRBJ2-5,TRBV7-9